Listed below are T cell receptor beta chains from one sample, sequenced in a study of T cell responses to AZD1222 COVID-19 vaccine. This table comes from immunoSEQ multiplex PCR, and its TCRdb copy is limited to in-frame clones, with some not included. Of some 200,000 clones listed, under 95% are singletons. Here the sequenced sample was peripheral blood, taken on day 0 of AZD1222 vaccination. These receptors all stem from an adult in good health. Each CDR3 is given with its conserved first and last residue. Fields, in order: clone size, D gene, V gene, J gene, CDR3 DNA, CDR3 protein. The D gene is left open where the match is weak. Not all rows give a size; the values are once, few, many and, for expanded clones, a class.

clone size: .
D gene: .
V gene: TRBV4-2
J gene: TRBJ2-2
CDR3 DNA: TGTGCCAGCAGCCAAGGGATGACCGGGGAGCTGTTTTTT
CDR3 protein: CASSQGMTGELFF

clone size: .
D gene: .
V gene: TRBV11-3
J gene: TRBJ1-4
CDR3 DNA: TGTGCCAGTTACGTCAGTTGGATTAATGAAAAACTGTTTTTT
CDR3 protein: CASYVSWINEKLFF

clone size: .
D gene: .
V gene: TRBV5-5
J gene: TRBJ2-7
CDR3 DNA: TGTGCCAGCAGCTGGGCTGGGGCCGAGCAGTACTTC
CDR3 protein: CASSWAGAEQYF

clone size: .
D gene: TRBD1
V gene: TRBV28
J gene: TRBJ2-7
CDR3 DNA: TGTGCCAGCAGTTTAGAGGTGGCAGGGGGCCGCTCCTACGAGCAGTACTTC
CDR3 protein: CASSLEVAGGRSYEQYF

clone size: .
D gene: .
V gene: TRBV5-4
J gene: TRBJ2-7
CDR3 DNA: TGTGCCAGCAGCTCGAACAGTGGGTTAAGGGCCTACGAGCAGTACTTC
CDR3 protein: CASSSNSGLRAYEQYF

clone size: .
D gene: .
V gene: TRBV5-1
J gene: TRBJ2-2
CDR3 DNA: TGCGCCAGCAGCTTGGCCTTAGCGGAAAGGGACGGGGAGCTGTTTTTT
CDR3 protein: CASSLALAERDGELFF

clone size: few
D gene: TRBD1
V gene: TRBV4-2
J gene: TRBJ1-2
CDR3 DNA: TGTGCCAGCAGCCGCCTTGACAGGGAGGACGGCTACACCTTC
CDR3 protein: CASSRLDREDGYTF

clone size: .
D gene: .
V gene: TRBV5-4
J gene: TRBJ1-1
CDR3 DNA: TGTGCCAGCAGACGGGAAGGGCAGGGCGGTCCCACTGAAGCTTTCTTT
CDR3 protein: CASRREGQGGPTEAFF

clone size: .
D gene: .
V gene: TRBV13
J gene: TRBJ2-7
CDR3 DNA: TGTGCCAGCAGCTTTCGGTCTAGCTCCTACGAGCAGTACTTC
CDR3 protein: CASSFRSSSYEQYF

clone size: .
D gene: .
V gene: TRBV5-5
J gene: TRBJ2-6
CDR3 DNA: TGTGCCAGCAGCCCGGACAGCTTCTCTGGGGCCAACGTCCTGACTTTC
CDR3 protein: CASSPDSFSGANVLTF

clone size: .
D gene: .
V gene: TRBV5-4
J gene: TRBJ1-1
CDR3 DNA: TGTGCCAGCAGCTTGGGGGGAATTACAGGGGAAGCTTTCTTT
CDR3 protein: CASSLGGITGEAFF

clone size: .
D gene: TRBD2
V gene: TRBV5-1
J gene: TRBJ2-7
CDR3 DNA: TGCGCCAGCAGCTTGGCCCTAGCGGACGAGCAGTACTTC
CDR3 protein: CASSLALADEQYF

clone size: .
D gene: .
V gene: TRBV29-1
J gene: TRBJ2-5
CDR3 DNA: TGCAGCGTAGACCATGAGGAGACCCAGTACTTC
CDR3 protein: CSVDHEETQYF

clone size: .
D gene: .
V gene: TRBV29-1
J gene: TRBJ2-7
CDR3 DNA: TGCAGCGTTGAAAAGAGAGAGGGGGTCAGCGAGCAGTACTTC
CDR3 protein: CSVEKREGVSEQYF

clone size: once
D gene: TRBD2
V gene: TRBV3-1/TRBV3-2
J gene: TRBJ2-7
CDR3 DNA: TGTGCCAGCAGCCGGCGGGAGGGCTCCTACGAGCAGTACTTC
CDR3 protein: CASSRREGSYEQYF

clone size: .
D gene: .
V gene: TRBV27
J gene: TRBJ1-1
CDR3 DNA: TGTGCCAGCAGCTCTTACGGGGGCGTCGAGACCACTGAAGCTTTCTTT
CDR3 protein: CASSSYGGVETTEAFF

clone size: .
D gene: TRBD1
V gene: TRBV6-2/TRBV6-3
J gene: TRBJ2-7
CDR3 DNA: TGTGCCAGCAGTTCCGCGCAGACAGGGGGCTGGAACGAGCAGTACTTC
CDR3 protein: CASSSAQTGGWNEQYF

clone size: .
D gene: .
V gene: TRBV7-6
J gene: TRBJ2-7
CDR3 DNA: TGTGCCAGCAGCTTAGCGCGGTCGGCCTCCTACGAGCAGTACTTC
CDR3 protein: CASSLARSASYEQYF

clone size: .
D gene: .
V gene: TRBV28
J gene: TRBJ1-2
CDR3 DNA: TGTGCCATAAACAGGGCCTATGGCTACACCTTC
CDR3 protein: CAINRAYGYTF

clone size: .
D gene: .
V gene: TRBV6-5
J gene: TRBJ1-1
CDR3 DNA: TGTGCCAGCATCTCAGGGCTGAACACTGAAGCTTTCTTT
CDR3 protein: CASISGLNTEAFF

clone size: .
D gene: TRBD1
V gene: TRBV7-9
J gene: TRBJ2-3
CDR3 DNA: TGTGCCAGCAGCTTAGCGGACAGGGGTTGGACAGATACGCAGTATTTT
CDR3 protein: CASSLADRGWTDTQYF

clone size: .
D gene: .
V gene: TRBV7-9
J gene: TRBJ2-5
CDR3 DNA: TGTGCCAGCAGCTTAATGCAGGGGAACGGAGAGACCCAGTACTTC
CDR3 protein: CASSLMQGNGETQYF

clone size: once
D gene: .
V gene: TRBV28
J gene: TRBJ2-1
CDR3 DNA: TGTGCCAGCAGGTTGGGCTCTGCTAGCTCCTACAATGAGCAGTTCTTC
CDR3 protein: CASRLGSASSYNEQFF

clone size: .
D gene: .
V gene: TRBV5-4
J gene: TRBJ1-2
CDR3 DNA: TGTGCCAGCAGCGCCCCCCCAGACCGTTATGGCTACACCTTC
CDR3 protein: CASSAPPDRYGYTF

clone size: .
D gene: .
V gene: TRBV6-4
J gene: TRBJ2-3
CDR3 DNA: TGTGCCAGCAGTAGAGAGTACAGAATCACAGATACGCAGTATTTT
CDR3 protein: CASSREYRITDTQYF